Below are 23 T cell receptor beta chains sequenced from a single sample in a study of blood T cell repertoires in COVID-19. Sequencing was performed with immunoSEQ multiplex PCR; in TCRdb, only in-frame clones are kept and a portion is missing. Here the sample spans about 180,000 clones, roughly 84% being singletons. The specimen sequenced was PBMCs or T cells enriched from blood (not recorded which). The receptors here all came from a human donor with acute COVID-19. The donor label of this sample is uncertain.

This clone showed up just a few times. Other DNA sequences of this sample code for an identical CDR3. The chain is built from TRBV2 and TRBJ1-4, with D unresolved. The V end lost 5 bases, the J end lost 4 bases, and 11 bases lay between the germline ends. Germline-derived CDR1 and CDR2 are SNHLY and FYNNEI. There are 14 residues in the CDR3. The CDR3 nucleotides are TGTGCCAGCAGTCCGGACCGGGGTAATGAAAAACTGTTTTTT. This encodes CASSPDRGNEKLFF.

The J gene is TRBJ2-5, the V gene TRBV11-3, with D possibly matching TRBD1 (5 bases). This CDR3 is built from 16 residues. CDR1 and CDR2 (germline): SGHNT, YENEEA. V lost 1 base and J lost 0, with 12 bases in between. In DNA form, the CDR3 reads TGTGCCAGCAGCTTAGGGGGCCCCTCCAACCAAGAGACCCAGTACTTC. Translating gives CASSLGGPSNQETQYF.

This clone was picked up one time. The rearrangement uses TRBV30 and TRBJ2-5, with D uncertain. Trimming shortened V by 4 bases and J by 1 base, and 10 bases separated the two germline ends. The CDR3 is made up of 13 amino acids. In germline, CDR1 is GTSNPN, CDR2 SVGIG (reference sequence). The DNA of the CDR3 is TGTGCCTGGACCAGAACCATCCAAGAGACCCAGTACTTC. Translating it yields CAWTRTIQETQYF.

The CDR3 sequence: CASHAQAGGQETQYF. The CDR3 DNA reads as TGTGCCAGCCACGCTCAAGCGGGGGGGCAAGAGACCCAGTACTTC. The rearrangement links TRBV2 to TRBJ2-5; 10 bases are a match to TRBD2. The CDR3 totals 15 residues. CDR1 SNHLY and CDR2 FYNNEI come from the germline V gene. Losses at the gene ends were 8 bases for V and 2 bases for J; bases not matched to a gene: 8. The full variable domain, completed using reference TRBV2 and TRBJ2-5, is EPEVTQTPSHQVTQMGQEVILRCVPISNHLYFYWYRQILGQKVEFLVSFYNNEISEKSEIFDDQFSVERPDGSNFTLKIRSTKLEDSAMYFCASHAQAGGQETQYFGPGTRLLVL.

This clone was found once. The V call is TRBV11-2, the J call TRBJ2-1, with D possibly TRBD2 on 5 matching bases. In germline, CDR1 is SGHAT, CDR2 FQNNGV. V was pared by 3 bases and J by 3 bases, with 18 bases between. The CDR3 is 17 amino acids. Here the CDR3 reads CASSFPGEPDRYNEQFF. CDR3 DNA sequence: TGTGCCAGCAGCTTCCCCGGGGAGCCGGATCGCTACAATGAGCAGTTCTTC.

The V gene is TRBV29-1, the J gene TRBJ1-2, with D unresolved. CDR1 and CDR2 (germline): SQVTM, ANQGSEA. V shed 1 base and J shed 4 bases, with 7 bases lying between them. The CDR3 length is 12 residues. The CDR3: CSVEGRVYGYTF. CDR3 sequence (DNA): TGCAGCGTTGAAGGGAGAGTCTATGGCTACACCTTC.

The chain links TRBV4-1 to TRBJ2-5, with 10 bases matching TRBD2. This CDR3 has 16 residues. The ends lost 0 bases at V and 1 base at J; junction bases unmatched: 2. Germline V lookup: CDR1 MGHRA, CDR2 YSYEKL. The CDR3 nucleotides are TGCGCCAGCAGCCAAGAGGGACTAGCGATCCAAGAGACCCAGTACTTC. It is translated as CASSQEGLAIQETQYF.

This clone was counted between two and nine times. The V call is TRBV13, the J call TRBJ1-1; D is perhaps TRBD1 (6 bases). The CDR3 is made up of 14 amino acids. Trimming shortened V by 5 bases and J by 0 bases, and 10 bases separated the two germline ends. Germline lookup yields CDR1 PRHDT and CDR2 FYEKMQ (reference sequence). The CDR3 bases are TGTGCCAGCAGCAAGGGACACCTGAACACTGAAGCTTTCTTT. Translation: CASSKGHLNTEAFF. The whole variable domain, remainder taken from reference TRBV13 and TRBJ1-1, is AAGVIQSPRHLIKEKRETATLKCYPIPRHDTVYWYQQGPGQDPQFLISFYEKMQSDKGSIPDRFSAQQFSDYHSELNMSSLELGDSALYFCASSKGHLNTEAFFGQGTRLTVV.

The chain carries TRBV11-2 and TRBJ1-2; D is undetermined. Per germline, CDR1 SGHAT and CDR2 FQNNGV. The V and J ends lost 7 bases and 5 bases respectively, with 14 bases between them. The CDR3 is 13 amino acids. The CDR3 region is CASNPRRTYGYTF. As DNA, the CDR3 is TGTGCCAGCAACCCCCGGAGGACTTATGGCTACACCTTC.

This chain links TRBV6-5 with TRBJ2-5, with 8 nucleotides matching TRBD2. Germline loops: CDR1 MNHEY, CDR2 SVGAGI. CDR3 length equals 13 residues. After removal of 6 bases from V and 5 bases from J, the junction contained 5 bases not matched to a gene. The CDR3 is CASRTSVGETQYF. The CDR3 nucleotides are TGTGCCAGCAGGACTAGCGTGGGGGAGACCCAGTACTTC.

There are a few counts of this clone. The genes are TRBV7-9 and TRBJ2-1; 8 bases match TRBD1. Per the germline V gene, CDR1 is SEHNR and CDR2 is FQNEAQ (reference sequence). The CDR3 length is 13 residues. J lost 15 bases, V lost 5 bases, and 12 bases had no gene match. CDR3 bases: TGTGCCAGCAGCCCAAAGACAGGGGCCAACGGGTTCTTC. Translating gives CASSPKTGANGFF.

The chain employs TRBV7-2 and TRBJ1-3; D is unresolved. The germline CDR1 and CDR2 sequences are SGHTA and FQGNSA. V lost 6 bases to trimming and J lost 4 bases, with 19 bases between them. The CDR3 contains 16 residues. The CDR3 region is CASRLSGAPGGNTIYF. CDR3 sequence (DNA): TGTGCCAGCAGGCTTTCGGGAGCCCCTGGAGGAAACACCATATATTTT.

This sequence joins TRBV12-3 or TRBV12-4 and TRBJ1-2; a possible D gene is TRBD1 (5 bases). V was cut by 5 bases and J by 8 bases, with 12 bases left in between. The CDR3 is made up of 12 amino acids. The CDR3 reads CASSLQGRGYTF. The CDR3 DNA reads as TGTGCCAGCAGTCTCCAGGGTCGCGGCTACACCTTC.

The V call is TRBV12-5, the J call TRBJ1-2; TRBD1 agrees at 7 bases. With V trimmed by 2 bases and J by 2 bases, 17 bases remained unmatched. Germline CDR1 and CDR2: LGHNT and FRNRAP. The CDR3 has 19 residues. The CDR3 DNA reads as TGTGCTAGTGGTTTGCCCCTAGAGGGGACAGAAACGATGAACTATGGCTACACCTTC. Encoded protein: CASGLPLEGTETMNYGYTF.

The rearrangement uses TRBV12-3 or TRBV12-4 and TRBJ2-7; the match to TRBD1 covers 8 bases. CDR3 length: 13 amino acids. After removal of 6 bases from V and 4 bases from J, the junction contained 5 bases not matched to a gene. DNA for the CDR3: TGTGCCAGCAGGTGGGGGACAGGTTACGAGCAGTACTTC. It yields the protein CASRWGTGYEQYF.

The chain employs TRBV5-6 and TRBJ1-2, with 9 bases fitting TRBD1. V was pared by 4 bases and J by 4 bases, with 8 bases of the junction left unmatched. This CDR3 is built from 15 residues. Germline CDR1 SGHDT, CDR2 YYEEEE. For the CDR3, the DNA is TGTGCCAGCAGCGGGACCGGGACAGGGCGCTATGGCTACACCTTC. Its translation is CASSGTGTGRYGYTF. Variable domain in full (rest from reference TRBV5-6 and TRBJ1-2): DAGVTQSPTHLIKTRGQQVTLRCSPKSGHDTVSWYQQALGQGPQFIFQYYEEEERQRGNFPDRFSGHQFPNYSSELNVNALLLGDSALYLCASSGTGTGRYGYTFGSGTRLTVV.

The CDR3 nucleotides are TGTGCCAGCAGCGGGGGGGCCAACACCGGGGAGCTGTTTTTT. It specifies CASSGGANTGELFF. This sequence joins TRBV6-4 and TRBJ2-2; 8 bases are shared with TRBD2. Germline V gene sequence: CDR1 MRHNA, CDR2 SNTAGT. The trim removed 6 bases at V and 2 bases at J, leaving 2 bases unmatched. The CDR3 covers 14 residues.

This clone has a single count. The chain couples TRBV5-1 to TRBJ2-4; TRBD1 is a possible D gene (5 bases). Trimming took 3 bases from V and 6 from J, leaving 22 bases between them. Germline CDR1 is SGHRS and CDR2 is YFSETQ. The CDR3 length is 17 residues. Here the CDR3 DNA reads TGCGCCAGCAGCTGCTATACAGGAGCAAGAAATATAAACATTCAGTACTTC. It encodes CASSCYTGARNINIQYF.

DNA for the CDR3: TGTGCCACCAGCAGGGACGGGGGGGCCTACAATGAGCAGTTCTTC. Protein sequence: CATSRDGGAYNEQFF. This sequence joins TRBV15 and TRBJ2-1; 8 nucleotides agree with TRBD2. Germline loops: CDR1 LNHNV, CDR2 YYDKDF (reference sequence). Losses at the gene ends were 3 bases for V and 2 bases for J; bases not matched to a gene: 3. The CDR3 loop spans 15 amino acids.

The V call is TRBV24-1, the J call TRBJ2-2; D is undetermined. V lost 4 bases to trimming and J lost 0 bases, with 8 bases between them. This CDR3 has 15 amino acids. Germline V gene sequence: CDR1 KGHDR, CDR2 SFDVKD. The CDR3 sequence: CATSDPVTNTGELFF. The DNA of the CDR3 is TGTGCCACCAGTGACCCGGTGACGAACACCGGGGAGCTGTTTTTT.

The rearrangement links TRBV19 to TRBJ2-3, with unresolved D. The V end lost 6 bases, the J end lost 1 base, and 11 bases lay between the germline ends. This CDR3 is 14 amino acids long. Germline values: CDR1 LNHDA, CDR2 SQIVND (reference sequence). The CDR3 region has the DNA TGTGCCAGTAGCCCAACCTCAGGCACAGATACGCAGTATTTT. Protein: CASSPTSGTDTQYF. Filled out from reference TRBV19 and TRBJ2-3, the complete variable domain reads DGGITQSPKYLFRKEGQNVTLSCEQNLNHDAMYWYRQDPGQGLRLIYYSQIVNDFQKGDIAEGYSVSREKKESFPLTVTSAQKNPTAFYLCASSPTSGTDTQYFGPGTRLTVL.

The chain is built from TRBV19 and TRBJ1-1; D is perhaps TRBD1 (6 bases). Deletions cut 6 bases from V and 4 bases from J, with 15 bases between. In germline, CDR1 is LNHDA, CDR2 SQIVND (reference sequence). This CDR3 is 14 amino acids long. Here the CDR3 reads CASSADSYGTEAFF. In DNA, the CDR3 is TGTGCCAGTAGCGCGGACAGTTACGGCACTGAAGCTTTCTTT.

The rearrangement links TRBV5-1 to TRBJ2-7, with TRBD1 identical over 7 bases. The junction had 4 bases not matched to a gene; V was cut back by 1 base and J by 3 bases. This CDR3 contains 14 residues. Germline V gene data show CDR1 as SGHRS and CDR2 as YFSETQ. The CDR3 loop is CASSLTGQNYEQYF. The CDR3 nucleotides read TGCGCCAGCAGCTTGACGGGACAGAACTACGAGCAGTACTTC.